This T cell receptor (beta chain) derives from a study of T cells in Graves' hyperthyroidism and ophthalmopathy. This CDR3 has 15 residues. Trimming cost V 10 bases and J 1 base, with 19 bases left between them. It was RNA transcripts that yielded the amplified TCR beta CDR3 regions. Using the HTBI primer set, a first-round RT-PCR was run on the TCR CDR3. Each CDR3 protein gets one entry after TCRdb re-called the multiplex PCR reads with MiXCR. The data contain fewer than 500,000 distinct CDR3 sequences, roughly 14% of them singletons. It was at first hyperthyroidism diagnosis, before any ophthalmopathy symptoms, that the blood sample was taken. Many counts were recorded for this clonotype.

This clonotype originated in a man aged 30-40 years with Graves' hyperthyroidism that later progressed to Graves' ophthalmopathy. The sequenced sample consisted of blood. The chain uses TRBV12-3 or TRBV12-4 and TRBJ1-1, with D possibly being TRBD1 (6 bases). CDR3 loop: CAIIGGPDGNTEAFF. The CDR3 DNA is TGTGCCATCATTGGGGGGCCAGATGGGAACACTGAAGCTTTCTTT.